This T cell receptor beta chain was sequenced in a study of blood T cells in healthy people across ages. Worth noting for this clonotype: Its antigen is unidentified. This may come from a read error, since a much larger clone is one base off.

CDR3 length: 15 amino acids. Primers used in a second PCR of roughly 6 to 12 cycles were a sample-barcoded 5' primer and a J-beta primer mix. A single record per CDR3 protein comes from TCRdb applying MiXCR to the 5' RACE reads. The sample has more than 650,000 distinct CDR3 sequences, under 30% seen once. Study observations and caveats: Without sorted subsets, naive and antigen-experienced compartments could not be conclusively compared.

The same data also went into a second study, on T cells of mothers and their children. That study reports: A primer called M1S, used in the second PCR, added sample barcodes and 2-4 random nucleotides. Evidence of persistent microchimeric T cell clones was absent.

The gene calls are TRBV12-3 or TRBV12-4 and TRBJ2-5; possibly TRBD2 for D (6 bases). The J call is doubtful: the DNA matches TRBJ2-1 better. The sequenced sample consisted of blood. The receptor comes from a boy under 18 in good health. The CDR3 spells CASSLRLAEYSEQFF. The CDR3 coding sequence is TGTGCCAGCAGTTTAAGGTTAGCGGAGTACAGTGAGCAGTTCTTC.